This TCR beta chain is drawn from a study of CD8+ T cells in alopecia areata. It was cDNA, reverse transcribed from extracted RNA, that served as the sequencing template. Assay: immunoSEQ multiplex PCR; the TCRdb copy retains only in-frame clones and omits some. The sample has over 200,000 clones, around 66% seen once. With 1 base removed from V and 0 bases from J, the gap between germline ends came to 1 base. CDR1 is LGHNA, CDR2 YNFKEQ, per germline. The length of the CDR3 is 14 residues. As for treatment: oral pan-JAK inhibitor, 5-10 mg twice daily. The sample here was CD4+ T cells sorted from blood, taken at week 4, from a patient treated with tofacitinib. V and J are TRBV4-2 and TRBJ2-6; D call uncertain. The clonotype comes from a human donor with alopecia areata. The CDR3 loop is CASSQASGANVLTF. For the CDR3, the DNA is TGTGCCAGCAGCCAAGCCTCTGGGGCCAACGTCCTGACTTTC.